This TCR beta chain was sequenced in a study of blood T cell repertoires in COVID-19. Study summary: Donors in the United States, Italy and Spain gave samples during acute or convalescent COVID-19.

Original data processing: Estimation of nucleated cell counts was performed using reference gene primer amplification. Repertoires were generated with immunoSEQ multiplex PCR, while TCRdb's copy carries only in-frame clones and drops some. V and J calls and clone size follow that table, whereas D and trimming were derived from the DNA. The sample records around 300,000 clones, 85% to 90% being singletons. Seattle patient enrollment occurred during active infection, with longitudinal follow-up thereafter. From germline, CDR1 is KGHSH and CDR2 LQKENI. The CDR3 contains 16 residues. Trimming at V came to 4 bases and at J to 1 base, leaving 4 bases not matched to a gene.

Sequencing was carried out using peripheral blood. The clonotype was recovered from a woman aged 30 to 39 with COVID-19, enrolled during active disease. The chain uses TRBV18 and TRBJ2-2, with 9 nucleotides matching TRBD2. CDR3 coding DNA: TGTGCCAGCTCACTAGAACTAGCGGGGAACACCGGGGAGCTGTTTTTT. It encodes CASSLELAGNTGELFF.